One TCR beta chain is described in this entry. This clone has a handful of counts. There is no known antigen for this receptor. There are no base qualities to consult, and no much larger clone falls within one base. In total, fewer than 750 healthy bone marrow donors made up the cohort. Cohort members were all nominally healthy when sampled, although unrecorded immune exposures were likely present. The donor tested CMV seronegative, placing the donor among the 350 or so seronegative members of the cohort. A peripheral blood sample was provided by each donor, and peripheral blood mononuclear cells were used for TCR beta sequencing. The Qiagen DNeasy Blood Extraction Kit was used to extract genomic DNA from the blood cell samples. The receptor library was made with the immunoSEQ multiplex PCR assay. For the multiplex PCR, a mixture combining 60 forward primers for TCR Vbeta segments and 13 reverse primers for TCR Jbeta segments was used. The CDR3 region of rearranged TCR beta genes was amplified from genomic DNA by a multiplex PCR assay. The Illumina HiSeq System was used to sequence the amplified TCR beta libraries as 87-base-pair reads. The source study handled its data this way. Across the 500 to 750 repertoires, a later analysis counted some 81 million unique TCR beta chains, approximately 10 million of which were shared by at least two donors. Raw reads were error-corrected and collapsed into unique sequences with a nearest-neighbor algorithm that merged closely related sequences to remove PCR and sequencing errors. CDR3 sequences were aligned to IMGT reference sequences to assign V, D and J gene segments. For a sequence to be retained, a match of at least six nucleotides was required to both a V gene segment and a J gene segment. A rearrangement was called productive if the CDR3 had no stop codons and remained in frame with V and J, and every other rearrangement was called non-productive. CDR3 was defined by IMGT convention, running from the second conserved V-encoded cysteine to the conserved J-encoded phenylalanine. The earlier analysis of approximately 500 of the donors excluded sequences that lacked an unambiguous match to a single V gene segment. An earlier analysis of 587 of the donors called V segments functional above 56.7% productive rearrangements and segregating when the between-donor standard deviation exceeded 5%. A statistical classification framework was built to diagnose cytomegalovirus status from the catalog of TCR beta chain sequences. V and J gene assignment, in a later analysis, came from comparing TCR nucleotide sequences with IMGT/GENE-DB human TR gene sequences. A later analysis assigned CDR3 sequences and most-parsimonious VDJ recombination scenarios with the TCRdist pipeline. A later analysis defined each TCR beta chain by its CDR3 amino acid sequence plus V-gene family, and excluded reads lacking a unique V-gene family. In a later analysis, 550 to 650 highly shared, low-generation-probability nucleotide sequences were removed to address suspected cross-contamination and a sequencing artifact. In a later analysis, a clonal expansion index for each public chain was calculated from normalized within-repertoire ranks of inferred template counts. Generation probabilities in a later analysis came from a VDJ recombination model fitted to out-of-frame rearrangements, and those results were checked against IGoR. A later analysis scored TCR-TCR, TCR-HLA and TCR-CMV co-occurrence with hypergeometric tests, applying a repertoire-size bias correction to TCR pairs. In a later analysis, false discovery rates were estimated by permuting HLA or CMV assignments 20 times. A later analysis grouped co-occurring TCRs with DBSCAN, adding TCRdist sequence similarity when clustering within HLA-allele-positive subsets. Co-occurrence clustering excluded repertoires with fewer than 30,000 or more than 120,000 public chains, plus five with anomalous nucleotide sharing. TCRdb limited this immuneACCESS table to in-frame rearrangements with V and J called. A share of clones is missing; checked studies link under half to unresolved V genes, and the rest is unexplained. V, J and clone size are taken as reported in that table, and D and trimming were inferred from the DNA itself. The sample records 140,000 to 150,000 clones, around 75% of which are singletons. Less than 3.5% of the sample is taken by the ten largest.

Reading the germline V gene (reference sequence) gives CDR1 SEHNR and CDR2 FQNEAQ. Reading from cysteine to phenylalanine, the CDR3 counts 11 amino acids. The entry retains the CDR3 DNA only, 33 bases that are in frame from base 1. V is cut by 4 bases and J by 4 bases, and the space between the germline ends is 3 bases. The record originates from a study of cytomegalovirus exposure and HLA in healthy donors (dated by TCRdb to 2016 to 2017). Context from the whole study: An earlier analysis of a few hundred of the donors reported about 260 Gb of sequence data and 117 million unique TCR beta sequences obtained from about 200 million T cells. In a later genetic analysis, genome-wide SNP genotypes for about 55% of the 666 donors were used, and that subset was treated as a discovery cohort. All discovery cohort repertoires had been generated using a single sequencing platform. Roughly 300 gigabases of sequencing data and approximately 85 million unique TCR sequences were included in an early release covering around 650 HLA-typed donors. Donor age, sex, ethnicity and CMV serostatus were compiled alongside the repertoire data. Among some 400 genotyped donors of the cohort, an average of about 240,000 unique TCR beta nucleotide sequences was sequenced per donor, of which about 18% were non-productive. Rather than using new phenotypic data, the later analysis identified candidate immune exposures from TCR beta sequences and from how often those sequences occurred across donors. The T cell repertoires of 666 subjects were profiled by immunosequencing and related to cytomegalovirus serostatus. To predict cytomegalovirus infection status, the study brought together high-throughput TCR immunosequencing, statistical association of individual TCRs with disease status, and machine learning. The genetic ancestry cluster associated with self-reported Caucasian donors included 81% of the roughly 360 genotyped donors. Class I and class II HLA loci were covered by the typing at four-digit resolution. The aim of the study was to test whether cataloging public T cell receptors could identify signatures of past pathogen exposure. To decide whether each TCR beta V gene segment behaved as functional or pseudogenic, an earlier analysis of approximately 590 of the donors relied on high-throughput TCR beta sequencing. Besides the first cohort of around 670 subjects, a separate validation cohort made up of roughly 120 different subjects was used. To study patterns of TCR occurrence, a later analysis re-analyzed previously published TCR beta repertoires from hundreds of donors and added high-resolution HLA genotyping. A handful of DR-DQ haplotypes were handled as single units for association and clustering because linkage in the cohort was strong. Typing coverage differed by locus: A, B, C, DRB1 and DQB1 were typed in roughly 620-630 donors, DQA1 in roughly 500, DPA1 in some 610, and DPB1 in 472. What the authors observed across the whole study: An association between a missense DCLRE1C variant and V-gene and J-gene trimming of TCR beta chains was found in a later genetic analysis and replicated in an independent cohort. Correlated functional status among segregating V segments might be attributable to linkage disequilibrium, but an unknown experimental factor could not be ruled out. When HLA alleles, especially DR and DQ, strongly co-occurred, attributing TCR associations to individual alleles was difficult. A group of highly shared sequence variants was considered likely to be a technical artifact of the sequencing pipeline. A further reported finding was that TCR beta sequences accurately predicted the HLA-A and HLA-B alleles for most subjects in the first cohort. According to a later analysis, parvovirus B19, influenza, CMV and Epstein-Barr virus appeared linked to several top co-occurrence clusters. The earlier analysis of around 600 of the donors excluded roughly 17 rarely observed V segments, including chromosome 9 orphons, because counts were too low. Presence/absence analyses assumed roughly uniform sequencing depth across donors, an assumption that may not hold. In a later analysis, most CMV-associated TCR beta chains were found to appear HLA-restricted, with HLA associations seemingly driven largely by CMV exposure. In the study, around 150 TCR beta chains were listed as associated with cytomegalovirus. In a later analysis, some 18,000 TCR beta sequences were associated with specific HLA alleles at a false discovery rate of 0.05. HLA typing was unavailable for some donors at each locus, so association tests used only the typed subset. According to a later genetic analysis, donors in an Asian-associated ancestry cluster had fewer N-insertions in productive TCRs than the approximately 650-donor mean. The cohort was sequenced for TCR beta chains only, and without alpha or paired-chain data the features that could be detected were limited. In an earlier analysis of about 600 of the donors, most TCR beta V segments appeared in productive rearrangements about 90% or about 30% of the time, broadly matching IMGT annotations. In a later analysis, HLA-associated TCR beta chains showed more clonal expansion and lower generation probabilities than non-associated chains that were equally common. The authors suggested that the approach could potentially be generalized to other disease states and immunological phenotypes. In a later analysis, TCR association rates were found to vary across HLA loci, with the most associated TCRs seen for DRB1 alleles and the fewest for HLA-C alleles. Cytomegalovirus status was reported to be diagnosed by the classifier with high specificity and sensitivity in both the original and validation cohorts. Most TCR sequences were observed very rarely across donors, whereas some public TCRs were present in many individuals. For the cohort, immune exposure information was limited to CMV serostatus. Because the 87-base-pair reads could not distinguish some IMGT-functional V segments, including TRBV6-2 and TRBV6-3, those segments were excluded. Three of the identified cytomegalovirus-associated TCR beta chains were confirmed in vitro to be specific for cytomegalovirus antigens.

The chain is assembled from TRBV7-9 and TRBJ2-3; the D segment cannot be called with confidence. The TCR originated in a woman aged 25 to 45 in good health and CMV-seronegative. The sample comprised PBMCs. Read as DNA, the sequence is TGTGCCAGCAGCTCTCCAGATACGCAGTATTTT. This gives the protein CASSSPDTQYF.